What follows are 8 T cell receptor beta chains derived from one specimen sequenced in a study of glioma-infiltrating T cells. The iRepertoire nested amplicon-rescue multiplex PCR amplified TCR alpha and beta CDR3s from RNA. TCRdb re-called the multiplex PCR reads through MiXCR, storing one row per CDR3 protein. Here the sample spans under 200,000 distinct CDR3 sequences, more than 35% being singletons. Sequenced material: glioma tissue, nonneoplastic brain tissue, or PBMCs (not recorded which). The receptors originated from a human donor with low-grade glioma or glioblastoma, undergoing nonglioma brain surgery, or in good health (not recorded which).

This clonotype was recorded at least ten times. The rearrangement links TRBV7-3 to TRBJ2-3; D uncertain. Germline lookup yields CDR1 SGHTA and CDR2 FQGTGA. V shed 1 base and J shed 3 bases, with 5 bases lying between them. The CDR3 consists of 13 residues. The CDR3 region is CASSLIGTDTQYF. The CDR3 bases are TGTGCCAGCAGCTTAATTGGTACAGATACGCAGTATTTT.

This clonotype was detected only a few times. Just one base apart from a much larger clone, this may be a read error. CDR3 loop: CSAITPSVYNEQFF. The CDR3 coding sequence is TGCAGTGCCATCACTCCTAGCGTCTACAATGAGCAGTTCTTC. The rearrangement joins TRBV20-1 to TRBJ2-1, with D perhaps matching TRBD2 (6 bases). V was pared by 6 bases and J by 3 bases, with 15 bases between. CDR3 length: 14 residues. Germline CDR1 DFQATT, CDR2 SNEGSKA (reference sequence).

This clonotype was seen a few times. J is TRBJ2-6 and V is TRBV7-2; D not certain. Per the germline V gene, CDR1 is SGHTA and CDR2 is FQGNSA. This CDR3 region has 13 residues. The germline V and J ends were trimmed by 4 bases and 3 bases, with 4 bases remaining between them. Here the CDR3 reads CASSSVGANVLTF. The CDR3 region has the DNA TGTGCCAGCAGCTCCGTTGGGGCCAACGTCCTGACTTTC.

The rearrangement joins TRBV2 to TRBJ1-3; unclear D gene. Trimming shortened V by 6 bases and J by 4 bases, and 13 bases separated the two germline ends. Germline V gives CDR1 SNHLY, CDR2 FYNNEI. CDR3 length: 14 residues. The CDR3 DNA reads as TGTGCCAGCAGAGATAGGAGGACCGGAAACACCATATATTTT. This gives the protein CASRDRRTGNTIYF.

The chain combines TRBV6-1 with TRBJ2-7, with 7 bases lining up with TRBD2. Germline V gene sequence: CDR1 MNHNS, CDR2 SASEGT. This CDR3 is 14 amino acids long. Germline trimming cut 6 bases from V and 3 bases from J; bases unmatched to any gene: 8. CDR3 residues: CASSRSGTNYEQYF. CDR3 DNA sequence: TGTGCCAGCAGCCGATCGGGGACTAACTACGAGCAGTACTTC.

This chain joins TRBV27 and TRBJ2-3; a possible D gene is TRBD1 (6 bases). Trimming took 7 bases from V and 4 from J, leaving 12 bases between them. The CDR3 extends over 13 amino acids. Germline V gene lookup returns CDR1 MNHEY and CDR2 SMNVEV (reference sequence). CDR3 loop: CASKTGPPDTQYF. CDR3 bases: TGTGCCAGCAAGACAGGACCCCCAGATACGCAGTATTTT.

This clonotype was detected ten times or more. V usage is TRBV10-3 and J usage is TRBJ1-1; D call uncertain. The CDR3 covers 12 residues. CDR1 and CDR2 (germline): ENHRY, SYGVKD. Trimming took 0 bases from V and 10 from J, leaving 9 bases between them. The CDR3 DNA sequence: TGTGCCATCAGTGAGTCTCATCCTCTAGCTTTCTTT. It codes for CAISESHPLAFF.

This clonotype was seen only a few times. The gene calls are TRBV3-1 and TRBJ2-1; no reliable D call. This CDR3 contains 15 residues. Per germline, CDR1 LGHDT and CDR2 YNNKEL (reference sequence). Trimming left V 8 bases short and J 3 bases short, with 17 bases between. CDR3 in DNA: TGTGCCAGCCCCCGGAGAGACATTGACTACAATGAGCAGTTCTTC. Protein product: CASPRRDIDYNEQFF.